These 9 T cell receptor beta chains were all obtained from the same sample, sequenced in a study of identical twins. TCRdb passed the 5' RACE reads through MiXCR, listing each CDR3 protein once. Of about 520,000 distinct CDR3 sequences in the sample, about 20% were seen once. This same sample was also part of a study on T cells expressing NK-cell markers.

The specimen sequenced was CD4+ T cells sorted from blood. The receptors come from a woman younger than 35 in good health.

The gene calls are TRBV6-1 and TRBJ2-2; D possibly corresponds to TRBD2 (5 bases). From germline, CDR1 is MNHNS and CDR2 SASEGT. CDR3 size: 15 residues. Trimming pared 3 bases from V and 5 bases from J, leaving 13 bases between. This CDR3 is CASSDKGRKTGELFF. The CDR3 DNA reads TGTGCCAGCAGTGATAAAGGGAGAAAAACCGGGGAGCTGTTTTTT.

The CDR3 sequence: CSARDADSGSTDTQYF. CDR3 coding DNA: TGCAGTGCTAGAGATGCGGATAGCGGGAGCACAGATACGCAGTATTTT. This chain connects TRBV20-1 to TRBJ2-3; 7 nucleotides line up with TRBD2. Germline V gives CDR1 DFQATT, CDR2 SNEGSKA (reference sequence). This CDR3 comprises 16 residues. Trimming at V came to 0 bases and at J to 0 bases, leaving 6 bases not matched to a gene.

This sequence joins TRBV20-1 and TRBJ2-2, with TRBD2 as a possible D gene (5 bases). Germline assignment: CDR1 DFQATT and CDR2 SNEGSKA (reference sequence). V shed 3 bases and J shed 2 bases, with 16 bases lying between them. The CDR3 length is 16 residues. CDR3 region: CSASLPGLRNTGELFF. Here the CDR3 DNA reads TGCAGTGCTAGCCTACCGGGGTTAAGAAACACCGGGGAGCTGTTTTTT.

This clonotype was recorded a few times. The chain combines TRBV9 with TRBJ2-7; 9 bases fit TRBD2. V shed 4 bases, J shed 5 bases, and the junction held 10 bases outside the gene matches. Per the germline V gene, CDR1 is SGDLS and CDR2 is YYNGEE. This CDR3 region has 15 residues. The CDR3 spells CASSSRLAGRDEQYF. The CDR3 nucleotides are TGTGCCAGCAGCTCCCGCCTAGCGGGGAGGGACGAGCAGTACTTC.

This clonotype was recorded many times. The chain combines TRBV29-1 with TRBJ2-5, with D unresolved. CDR3 size: 12 residues. Germline values: CDR1 SQVTM, CDR2 ANQGSEA. V was pared by 4 bases and J by 2 bases, with 8 bases between. CDR3 bases: TGCAGCGTTGCATTTGCTCAAGAGACCCAGTACTTC. As protein: CSVAFAQETQYF. The full variable domain, in which reference TRBV29-1 and TRBJ2-5 provide the parts outside the CDR3, is SAVISQKPSRDICQRGTSLTIQCQVDSQVTMMFWYRQQPGQSLTLIATANQGSEATYESGFVIDKFPISRPNLTFSTLTVSNMSPEDSSIYLCSVAFAQETQYFGPGTRLLVL.

This clonotype was seen more than once but under ten times. This chain joins TRBV6-1 and TRBJ1-6; D is unclear. The CDR3 length is 14 residues. CDR1 and CDR2 (germline): MNHNS, SASEGT. Trimming removed 5 bases from V and 7 bases from J, with 12 bases in between. The CDR3: CASSPASGNSPLHF. DNA for the CDR3: TGTGCCAGCAGTCCGGCATCGGGAAATTCACCCCTCCACTTT.

The rearrangement uses TRBV11-2 and TRBJ2-1; D unclear. The V and J ends lost 2 bases and 2 bases respectively, with 10 bases between them. CDR3 size: 15 residues. Germline-derived CDR1 and CDR2 are SGHAT and FQNNGV. In DNA, the CDR3 is TGTGCCAGCAGCTTATCGGAGTCACCCTACAATGAGCAGTTCTTC. Translation gives CASSLSESPYNEQFF.

This chain links TRBV6-2 or TRBV6-3 with TRBJ2-7, with TRBD2 matching over 7 bases. Germline V gives CDR1 MNHEY, CDR2 SVGEGT. There are 15 residues in the CDR3. After removal of 4 bases from V and 6 bases from J, the junction contained 12 bases not matched to a gene. CDR3 in amino acids: CASSSSRGRALEQYF. The CDR3 DNA follows: TGTGCCAGCAGTTCTTCTCGGGGGAGGGCCCTCGAGCAGTACTTC.

This clonotype was counted between two and nine times. The chain is built from TRBV27 and TRBJ1-1, with D unclear. Trimming shortened V by 8 bases and J by 6 bases, and 10 bases separated the two germline ends. The CDR3 totals 11 residues. Germline V lookup: CDR1 MNHEY, CDR2 SMNVEV (reference sequence). The DNA of the CDR3 is TGTGCCAGCCCCCGAGGCGCTGAAGCTTTCTTT. Amino acid sequence: CASPRGAEAFF.